These 18 T cell receptor beta chains originate from one sample sequenced in a study of CD8+CD57+ T cells in acquired aplastic anemia. The study profiled TCR beta VDJ and CDR3 using genomic DNA as template. Via MiXCR, TCRdb re-called the reads, giving one row per CDR3 protein. This table has more than 45,000 distinct CDR3 sequences, around 57% appearing once. Patients included in sequencing had previously demonstrated CD8+CD57+ cell expansion by flow cytometry. Material: sorted CD4+, CD8+, or CD8+CD57+ T cells (not recorded which) from PBMCs. The receptors originated from a human donor with aplastic anemia.

The chain links TRBV29-1 to TRBJ1-4; D possibly corresponds to TRBD1 (5 bases). Trimming cost V 3 bases and J 5 bases, with 10 bases left between them. The CDR3 covers 13 residues. Germline CDR1 SQVTM, CDR2 ANQGSEA. The DNA of the CDR3 is TGCAGCGTTGAGGGGGGATTGAATGAAAAACTGTTTTTT. This translates into CSVEGGLNEKLFF.

The rearrangement joins TRBV29-1 to TRBJ2-5, with a weak D call TRBD1 (6 bases). The germline V and J ends were trimmed by 4 bases and 5 bases, with 17 bases remaining between them. The length of the CDR3 is 14 residues. From germline, CDR1 is SQVTM and CDR2 ANQGSEA. The CDR3 DNA reads as TGCAGCGTTGCCGCCTCGACAGGCGGGGAGACCCAGTACTTC. Its translation: CSVAASTGGETQYF.

The rearrangement joins TRBV25-1 to TRBJ2-3; tentative D call: TRBD2 (5 bases). Looked up from germline, CDR1 is MGHDK and CDR2 is SYGVNS. V lost 7 bases, J lost 2 bases, and 10 bases lay in between. The CDR3 is 13 residues long. In DNA form, the CDR3 reads TGTGCCAGCAAGAGAGGGCCCACAGATACGCAGTATTTT. This gives the protein CASKRGPTDTQYF.

This clonotype was seen many times. The chain is built from TRBV7-6 and TRBJ1-2, with D perhaps TRBD1 (6 bases). The germline gives CDR1 SGHVS, CDR2 FNYEAQ. This CDR3 is built from 17 residues. The ends were cut back, 0 bases at V and 6 bases at J, with 20 bases in the middle. CDR3 bases: TGTGCCAGCAGCTTAGCAAGGGGGGCAGGGTTATCGGATGGCTACACCTTC. It encodes CASSLARGAGLSDGYTF.

This clonotype has ten or more counts. The chain uses TRBV2 and TRBJ2-5, with D tentatively TRBD2 (6 bases). Trimming stripped 4 bases from V and 5 bases from J, with 11 bases between. Germline V lookup: CDR1 SNHLY, CDR2 FYNNEI. This CDR3 is built from 13 residues. The CDR3 is CASSGDFRETQYF. The CDR3 DNA sequence: TGTGCCAGCAGTGGGGACTTTAGGGAGACCCAGTACTTC.

This clonotype was detected many times. In DNA form, the CDR3 reads TGCAGTGCTAGAGATCTGGTCTCGGGCACTGAAGCTTTCTTT. This sequence encodes CSARDLVSGTEAFF. The chain joins TRBV20-1 to TRBJ1-1; D is unresolved. The germline V gene has CDR1 DFQATT and CDR2 SNEGSKA (reference sequence). CDR3 length: 14 residues. With 0 bases removed from V and 4 bases from J, the gap between germline ends came to 12 bases.

The DNA for the CDR3 is TGCGCCAGCAGCCAAGATGCACTAGCGGGGGGCGACGAGCAGTACTTC. Residues: CASSQDALAGGDEQYF. The chain is built from TRBV4-3 and TRBJ2-7, with 12 bases fitting TRBD2. This CDR3 contains 16 residues. Germline V CDR1 and CDR2: LGHNA, YSLEER. J was trimmed by 5 bases and V by 0 bases; bases with no gene match: 5.

This chain connects TRBV25-1 to TRBJ2-1; 14 bases line up with TRBD2. With V trimmed by 8 bases and J by 0 bases, 0 bases remained unmatched. Germline loops: CDR1 MGHDK, CDR2 SYGVNS. The CDR3 runs to 15 residues. This CDR3 is CASGTSGSSYNEQFF. CDR3 DNA sequence: TGTGCCAGCGGGACTAGCGGGAGCTCCTACAATGAGCAGTTCTTC.

The chain combines TRBV20-1 with TRBJ2-3, with 7 bases that match TRBD2. CDR3 length equals 14 residues. V lost 5 bases to trimming and J lost 1 base; unmatched junction nucleotides: 6. Germline-derived CDR1 and CDR2 are DFQATT and SNEGSKA (reference sequence). The CDR3 loop is CSAQERGRTDTQYF. DNA of the CDR3: TGCAGTGCTCAGGAGCGGGGACGCACAGATACGCAGTATTTT.

V gene TRBV7-2 combines with J gene TRBJ2-7; a possible D gene is TRBD1 (6 bases). The germline CDR1 and CDR2 sequences are SGHTA and FQGNSA. This CDR3 comprises 13 residues. Trimming stripped 5 bases from V and 3 bases from J, with 11 bases between. The CDR3 spells CASSHGGFYEQYF. In DNA form, the CDR3 reads TGTGCCAGCAGCCATGGGGGCTTCTACGAGCAGTACTTC.

V is TRBV25-1 and J is TRBJ2-2; 11 nucleotides line up with TRBD2. The germline CDR1 and CDR2 sequences are MGHDK and SYGVNS. The J segment lost 3 bases and the V segment lost 3 bases, leaving 3 bases of the junction unmatched. The CDR3 is 16 amino acids. The DNA of the CDR3 is TGTGCCAGCAGTGATCTAGCGGGAGGTGACACCGGGGAGCTGTTTTTT. Amino acids: CASSDLAGGDTGELFF.

This clonotype was detected many times. V is TRBV27 and J is TRBJ1-6, with 9 bases fitting TRBD1. J lost 2 bases, V lost 2 bases, and 7 bases had no gene match. CDR1 MNHEY and CDR2 SMNVEV come from the germline V gene (reference sequence). The CDR3 has 18 residues. CDR3 sequence (DNA): TGTGCCAGCAGTTTAGGAGGACAGGGGAGCGCCTATAATTCACCCCTCCACTTT. Amino acids: CASSLGGQGSAYNSPLHF.

This clonotype was observed at least ten times. The rearrangement uses TRBV12-3 or TRBV12-4 and TRBJ1-1, with no clear D. The germline V and J ends were trimmed by 6 bases and 4 bases, with 15 bases remaining between them. The length of the CDR3 is 14 residues. The CDR3 loop is CASSFGVLSTEAFF. The CDR3 coding sequence is TGTGCCAGCAGCTTCGGGGTCTTGAGCACTGAAGCTTTCTTT.

The chain links TRBV7-2 to TRBJ2-5; 7 positions agree with TRBD2. V lost 6 bases, J lost 7 bases, and 11 bases stayed unmatched. This CDR3 has 14 residues. The germline V gene encodes CDR1 SGHTA and CDR2 FQGNSA. The CDR3 reads CASRSGVHEGTQYF. The CDR3 bases are TGTGCCAGCAGGAGCGGGGTGCATGAGGGGACCCAGTACTTC.

The V gene is TRBV15, the J gene TRBJ1-6, with TRBD1 as a possible D gene (5 bases). The CDR3 consists of 14 residues. Per germline, CDR1 LNHNV and CDR2 YYDKDF (reference sequence). V lost 11 bases and J lost 5, with 16 bases in between. CDR3 residues: CAAAVTENNSPLHF. The CDR3 region has the DNA TGTGCCGCCGCCGTGACAGAGAATAATTCACCCCTCCACTTT.

Regarding this clonotype: The CDR3 does not end in the conserved phenylalanine or tryptophan, so this is likely a read error. No DNA is shown, since the ends of the CDR3 on it are uncertain; the CDR3 is the one TCRdb lists. This chain uses TRBV15 with TRBJ2-5. Germline lookup yields CDR1 LNHNV and CDR2 YYDKDF (reference sequence). Termini included, the CDR3 measures 12 amino acids. This CDR3 reads CATSLLEETQCS.

Of note for this clonotype: Compared with germline, one end of the junction differs, possibly owing to a read error. The rearrangement joins TRBV15 to TRBJ1-3, with no clear D. Germline lookup yields CDR1 LNHNV and CDR2 YYDKDF (reference sequence). This CDR3 has 16 amino acids. The CDR3 DNA follows: TGTGCCACCAGCAGAGTAGGGTCCCGCTCTGGGAACACCATATATTTT. This encodes CATSRVGSRSGNTIYF. The whole variable domain, filled in from reference TRBV15 and TRBJ1-3, reads DAMVIQNPRYQVTQFGKPVTLSCSQTLNHNVMYWYQQKSSQAPKLLFHYYDKDFNNEADTPDNFQSRRPNTSFCFLDIRSPGLGDTAMYLCATSRVGSRSGNTIYFGEGSWLTVV.

The chain uses TRBV25-1 and TRBJ1-2; D gene uncertain. V lost 7 bases and J 2 bases, leaving 8 bases between the germline ends. The CDR3 totals 12 residues. Germline V gene data show CDR1 as MGHDK and CDR2 as SYGVNS. CDR3 loop: CASKDGNYGYTF. In DNA form, the CDR3 reads TGTGCCAGCAAGGACGGAAACTATGGCTACACCTTC.